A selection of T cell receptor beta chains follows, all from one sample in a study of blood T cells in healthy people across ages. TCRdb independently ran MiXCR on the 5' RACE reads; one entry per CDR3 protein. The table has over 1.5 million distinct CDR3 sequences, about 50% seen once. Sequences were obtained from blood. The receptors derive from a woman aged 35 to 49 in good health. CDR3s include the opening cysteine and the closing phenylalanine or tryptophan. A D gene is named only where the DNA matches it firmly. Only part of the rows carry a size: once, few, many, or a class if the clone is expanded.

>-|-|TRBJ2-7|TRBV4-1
CASSQAPGVLSYEQYF
TGCGCCAGCAGCCAAGCTCCGGGAGTCCTTTCCTACGAGCAGTACTTC
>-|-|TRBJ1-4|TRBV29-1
CSVTGAGGEKLFF
TGCAGCGTTACGGGGGCTGGCGGTGAAAAACTGTTTTTT
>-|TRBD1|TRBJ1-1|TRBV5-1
CAGSQDRGWTEAFF
TGCGCCGGCAGCCAGGACAGGGGGTGGACTGAAGCTTTCTTT
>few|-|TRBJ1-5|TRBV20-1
CSAESIWTEYSNQPQHF
TGCAGTGCTGAATCCATCTGGACAGAGTATAGCAATCAGCCCCAGCATTTT
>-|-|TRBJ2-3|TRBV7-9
CASSSRQGTRDTQYF
TGTGCCAGCAGCTCGAGACAGGGGACTAGAGATACGCAGTATTTT
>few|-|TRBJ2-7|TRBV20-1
CSAKLRGPYEQYF
TGCAGTGCGAAGCTCAGGGGCCCCTACGAGCAGTACTTC
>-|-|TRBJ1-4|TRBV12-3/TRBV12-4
CASISGGGVQITNEKLFF
TGTGCCAGCATCTCCGGGGGGGGGGTTCAAATCACTAATGAAAAACTGTTTTTT
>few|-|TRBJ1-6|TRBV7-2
CASSDMGSRSPLHF
TGTGCCAGCAGTGACATGGGGTCGAGATCACCCCTCCACTTT
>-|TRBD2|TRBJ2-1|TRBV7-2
CASLRGGSYNEQFF
TGTGCCAGCCTTCGGGGGGGCTCCTACAATGAGCAGTTCTTC
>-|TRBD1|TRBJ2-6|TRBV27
CASSLWTGGHGANVLTF
TGTGCCAGCAGTTTATGGACAGGGGGACATGGGGCCAACGTCCTGACTTTC
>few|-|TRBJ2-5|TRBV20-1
CSAREGGGETQYF
TGCAGTGCTAGAGAGGGGGGCGGTGAGACCCAGTACTTC
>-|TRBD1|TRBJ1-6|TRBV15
CATSRDGQGSPPLHF
TGTGCCACCAGCAGAGACGGACAGGGCAGCCCACCCCTCCACTTT
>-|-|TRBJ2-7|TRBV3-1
CASSQGVLRAYEQYF
TGTGCCAGCAGCCAAGGGGTTCTCCGAGCCTACGAGCAGTACTTC
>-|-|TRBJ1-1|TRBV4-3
CASSQVVPANTEAFF
TGCGCCAGCAGCCAAGTAGTGCCGGCGAACACTGAAGCTTTCTTT
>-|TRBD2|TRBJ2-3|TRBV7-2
CASSSRGGLDTDTQYF
TGTGCCAGCAGCTCGCGGGGGGGCTTAGACACAGATACGCAGTATTTT
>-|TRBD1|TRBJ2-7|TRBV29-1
CSVKGATYEQYF
TGCAGCGTTAAGGGGGCGACCTACGAGCAGTACTTC
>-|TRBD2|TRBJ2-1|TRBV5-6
CASSIRTSGNYNEQFF
TGTGCCAGCAGCATTCGGACTAGCGGCAACTACAATGAGCAGTTCTTC
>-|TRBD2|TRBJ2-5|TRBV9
CASSMSGGAKETQYF
TGTGCCAGCAGTATGAGCGGGGGGGCGAAAGAGACCCAGTACTTC
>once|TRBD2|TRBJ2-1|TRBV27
CASRPAVAGRVEFF
TGTGCCAGCAGACCGGCGGTAGCGGGGAGGGTTGAGTTCTTC
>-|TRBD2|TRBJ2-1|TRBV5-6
CASSSVGSGLVYNEQFF
TGTGCCAGCAGCTCAGTCGGGTCGGGACTAGTCTACAATGAGCAGTTCTTC
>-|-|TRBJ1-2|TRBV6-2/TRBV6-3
CASSYSTRVQVGGYTF
TGTGCCAGCAGTTACTCGACACGTGTACAGGTGGGCGGCTACACCTTC
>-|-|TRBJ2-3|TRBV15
CATSSQWGSTDTQYF
TGTGCCACCAGCTCCCAGTGGGGGAGCACAGATACGCAGTATTTT
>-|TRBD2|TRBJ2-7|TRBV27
CARGLGGTYEQYF
TGTGCCAGGGGGTTGGGGGGGACCTACGAGCAGTACTTC
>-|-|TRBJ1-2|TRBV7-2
CASSLGQSYTF
TGTGCCAGCAGCTTAGGACAGAGCTACACCTTC
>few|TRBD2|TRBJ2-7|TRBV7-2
CASSLFGVGSGGYEQYF
TGTGCCAGCAGCTTATTTGGGGTTGGTAGCGGGGGTTACGAGCAGTACTTC
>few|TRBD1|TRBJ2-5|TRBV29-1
CSVSDRKETQYF
TGCAGCGTTTCGGACAGGAAAGAGACCCAGTACTTC
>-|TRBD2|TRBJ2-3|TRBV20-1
CSALNLGGARDTQYF
TGCAGTGCCTTGAACCTCGGGGGGGCGAGGGATACGCAGTATTTT
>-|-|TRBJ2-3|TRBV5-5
CASSPGHRVSTDTQYF
TGTGCCAGCAGCCCGGGACACCGAGTGAGCACAGATACGCAGTATTTT
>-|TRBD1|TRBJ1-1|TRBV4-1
CASSPGQGPMNTEAFF
TGCGCCAGCAGCCCTGGACAGGGGCCAATGAACACTGAAGCTTTCTTT
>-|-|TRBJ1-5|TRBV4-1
CASSPPRGVEGDQPQHF
TGCGCCAGCAGCCCCCCCCGGGGGGTAGAGGGCGATCAGCCCCAGCATTTT
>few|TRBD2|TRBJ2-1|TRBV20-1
CSARGGSGGNNEQFF
TGCAGTGCAAGGGGGGGTAGCGGGGGAAACAATGAGCAGTTCTTC
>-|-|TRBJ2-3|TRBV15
CATSRERTGTDTQYF
TGTGCCACCAGCAGAGAGAGGACAGGCACAGATACGCAGTATTTT
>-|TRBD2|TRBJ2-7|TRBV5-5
CASDGGRAPTEQYF
TGTGCCAGTGACGGAGGGAGGGCGCCAACTGAGCAGTACTTC
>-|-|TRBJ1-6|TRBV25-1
CASSEYGVGNSPLHF
TGTGCCAGCAGTGAATATGGGGTGGGTAATTCACCCCTCCACTTT
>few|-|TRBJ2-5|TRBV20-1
CSVNTRRSQETQYF
TGCAGTGTTAACACCAGGAGAAGTCAAGAGACCCAGTACTTC
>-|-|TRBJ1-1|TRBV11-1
CASSRHRANTEAFF
TGTGCCAGCAGCCGTCACAGGGCGAACACTGAAGCTTTCTTT
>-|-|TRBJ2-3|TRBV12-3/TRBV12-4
CASSLGLGLPDTQYF
TGTGCCAGCAGTTTAGGACTGGGGTTACCAGATACGCAGTATTTT
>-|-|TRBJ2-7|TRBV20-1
CSARDLRGASYEQYF
TGCAGTGCTAGAGATTTGAGGGGGGCGTCCTACGAGCAGTACTTC
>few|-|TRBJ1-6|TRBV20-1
CSARDQSSYNSPLHF
TGCAGTGCTAGAGATCAGAGCTCCTATAATTCACCCCTCCACTTT
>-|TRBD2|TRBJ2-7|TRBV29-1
CSVSGVAGFTYEQYF
TGCAGCGTTTCGGGTGTAGCGGGATTCACCTACGAGCAGTACTTC
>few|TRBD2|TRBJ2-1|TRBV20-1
CSAWTSGSYNEQFF
TGCAGTGCGTGGACTAGCGGGTCTTACAATGAGCAGTTCTTC
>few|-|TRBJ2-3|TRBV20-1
CSAPPPGQTRTDTQYF
TGCAGTGCTCCTCCGCCCGGGCAGACCCGCACAGATACGCAGTATTTT
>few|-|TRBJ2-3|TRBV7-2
CASSLDRERDTQYF
TGTGCCAGCAGCTTAGACAGGGAAAGAGATACGCAGTATTTT
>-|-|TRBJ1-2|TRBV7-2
CASSLEDGDGYTF
TGTGCCAGCAGCTTGGAGGACGGCGATGGCTACACCTTC
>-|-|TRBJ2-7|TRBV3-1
CASSPDYSRPSSYEQYF
TGTGCCAGCAGCCCCGACTACTCCCGCCCTAGCTCCTACGAGCAGTACTTC
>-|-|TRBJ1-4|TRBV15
CATSREGAGYEKLFF
TGTGCCACCAGCAGAGAGGGGGCAGGTTATGAAAAACTGTTTTTT
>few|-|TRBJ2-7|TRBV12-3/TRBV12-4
CASSLIAGRNEQYF
TGTGCCAGCAGTTTAATCGCAGGGCGCAACGAGCAGTACTTC
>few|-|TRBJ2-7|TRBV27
CASSLSGRATEQYF
TGTGCCAGCAGTTTATCGGGGAGAGCCACCGAGCAGTACTTC
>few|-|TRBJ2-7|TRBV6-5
CASSYAGQPIYEQYF
TGTGCCAGCAGTTACGCCGGGCAGCCGATCTACGAGCAGTACTTC
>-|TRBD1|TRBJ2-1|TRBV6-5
CASSYGSGGNEQFF
TGTGCCAGCAGTTACGGGTCAGGGGGCAATGAGCAGTTCTTC
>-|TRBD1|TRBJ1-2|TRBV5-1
CASSWGPTGNGYTF
TGCGCCAGCAGTTGGGGTCCGACAGGGAATGGCTACACCTTC
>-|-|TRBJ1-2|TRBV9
CASSDGGGYGYTF
TGTGCCAGCAGCGACGGGGGGGGCTATGGCTACACCTTC
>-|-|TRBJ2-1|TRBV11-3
CASSSPPGNEQFF
TGTGCCAGCAGCTCTCCTCCCGGGAATGAGCAGTTCTTC
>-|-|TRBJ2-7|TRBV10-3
CAIKGVGSYEQYF
TGTGCCATAAAGGGGGTAGGGTCCTACGAGCAGTACTTC
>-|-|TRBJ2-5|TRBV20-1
CSAMDLYGQYF
TGCAGTGCTATGGACCTCTACGGGCAGTACTTC
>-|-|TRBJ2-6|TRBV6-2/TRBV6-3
CASSSDGTVSGANVLTF
TGTGCCAGCAGTTCGGACGGAACCGTCTCTGGGGCCAACGTCCTGACTTTC
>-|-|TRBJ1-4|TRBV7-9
CASSQQSRNEKLFF
TGTGCCAGCAGCCAACAAAGTAGAAATGAAAAACTGTTTTTT
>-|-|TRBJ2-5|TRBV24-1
CATSKGRETQNF
TGTGCCACCAGTAAAGGTAGAGAGACCCAGAACTTC
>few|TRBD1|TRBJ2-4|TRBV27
CASSLKDRANIQYF
TGTGCCAGCAGTTTAAAGGACAGGGCGAACATTCAGTACTTC